This TCR beta chain is drawn from a study of metastatic and nonmetastatic thyroid tumors. Thyroid surgery was preceded by no treatment in any patient. CDR1 SGHTS and CDR2 YDEGEE come from the germline V gene. The CDR3 contains 16 residues. From the PCR reads, TCRdb re-called clones with MiXCR. Among around 15,000 clones listed, around a fifth were seen once. Notes on this clone: Its ends do not fully match the called genes, so a read error is possible.

This receptor was identified in a female donor with papillary thyroid cancer or a benign thyroid nodule (not recorded which). Some clones in this sample may be carry-over from other donors' samples. Sequencing was done on a sample of adjacent normal tissue. The rearrangement links TRBV5-8 to TRBJ1-4; perhaps TRBD1 as D (5 bases). CDR3 region: CASSLARGLGGEKQFF. The CDR3 DNA is TGTGCCAGCAGCTTGGCCCGGGGGTTGGGCGGCGAAAAACAGTTTTTT. Full variable domain (outside the CDR3, taken from reference TRBV5-8 and TRBJ1-4): EAGVTQSPTHLIKTRGQQATLRCSPISGHTSVYWYQQALGLGLQFLLWYDEGEERNRGNFPPRFSGRQFPNYSSELNVNALELEDSALYLCASSLARGLGGEKQFFGSGTQLSVL.